The clone carrying this T cell receptor (beta chain) was recorded many times. Antigen: not known. Sequence at one end of the junction differs from germline and may be a read error. The CDR3 has 13 amino acids. Germline lookup yields CDR1 LGHNA and CDR2 YSLEER. For the second PCR, which ran for about 7 to 12 cycles, a sample-barcoded 5' primer and a J-beta primer mix were used. All samples yielded 2.5 million or more CDR3-containing paired-end reads. TCRdb re-derived calls from the 5' RACE reads in MiXCR, one entry per CDR3 protein. The profile covers some 930,000 distinct CDR3 sequences, with under 35% appearing a single time and 10% taken by the ten largest. This sample was taken from a study of blood T cells in healthy people across ages. General observations from the study: Researchers said unsorted PBMCs prevented a conclusive naive versus antigen-experienced comparison.

This sample also appeared in a second study, on T cells of mothers and their children. That paper notes: cDNA was synthesized from all extracted RNA at about 1.4 ug per reaction.

The clonotype comes from a woman between 40 and 50 years old in good health. This chain uses TRBV4-3 with TRBJ2-7; the D is unclear. Sample: blood. The CDR3 nucleotides are TGTGCCAGCAGCCAAGATCTCCACTACGAGCAGTACTTC. This sequence encodes CASSQDLHYEQYF.